A selection of T cell receptor beta chains follows, all from one sample in a study of T cells in Graves' hyperthyroidism and ophthalmopathy. TCRdb re-derived calls from the multiplex PCR reads in MiXCR, one entry per CDR3 protein. The repertoire has a few hundred thousand distinct CDR3 sequences, about a fifth of them found once; the top ten carry about 26%. The sample taken for sequencing was blood. Receptors originate from a young man with Graves' hyperthyroidism. The CDR3 runs from the conserved cysteine through the conserved F or W. A D gene is named only where the DNA matches it firmly. For some rows the clone size is stated as once, few or many, or as a class when expanded; others skip it.

v_call,j_call,clone_size,d_call,cdr3_aa,cdr3_nt
TRBV11-2,TRBJ2-5,-,TRBD1,CASSSGQGAIEPQETQYF,TGTGCCAGCAGCTCTGGACAGGGGGCGATCGAACCCCAAGAGACCCAGTACTTC
TRBV12-5,TRBJ1-1,many,-,CASAIRTGGTEAFF,TGTGCTAGTGCCATCAGGACGGGGGGAACTGAAGCTTTCTTT
TRBV6-1,TRBJ1-1,-,-,CASMAQLNTEAFF,TGTGCCAGCATGGCACAGCTAAACACTGAAGCTTTCTTT
TRBV27,TRBJ2-7,many,-,CASSPTGISYEQYF,TGTGCCAGCAGCCCGACAGGAATCTCCTACGAGCAGTACTTC
TRBV19,TRBJ1-1,few,-,CASSIIEDGTAFF,TGTGCCAGTAGTATAATAGAGGACGGCACGGCTTTCTTT
TRBV19,TRBJ2-5,many,-,CASSPSSETQYF,TGTGCCAGTAGTCCCTCTTCGGAGACCCAGTACTTC
TRBV12-5,TRBJ1-2,-,-,CASGLVRGYLYGYTF,TGTGCTAGTGGTTTGGTACGTGGCTACCTCTATGGCTACACCTTC
TRBV7-4,TRBJ1-2,-,-,CASSSKRGGGPYGYSF,TGTGCCAGCAGCTCTAAAAGGGGCGGAGGCCCTTATGGCTACAGCTTC
TRBV6-5,TRBJ2-7,few,-,CASSLAGFRYEQYF,TGTGCCAGCAGTTTGGCCGGGTTTCGCTACGAGCAGTACTTC
TRBV20-1,TRBJ1-1,many,-,CSAKKELNTEAFF,TGCAGTGCTAAAAAAGAACTGAACACTGAAGCTTTCTTT
TRBV12-3/TRBV12-4,TRBJ1-1,-,-,CASSLYPTGANTEAFF,TGTGCCAGCAGTTTATACCCGACAGGAGCGAACACTGAAGCTTTCTTT
TRBV7-9,TRBJ2-5,few,-,CASREDRQETQYF,TGTGCCAGCAGGGAGGACAGACAAGAGACCCAGTACTTC
TRBV6-1,TRBJ2-2,many,-,CASKIAAGVTGELFF,TGTGCCAGCAAAATTGCGGCAGGGGTAACCGGGGAGCTGTTTTTT
TRBV28,TRBJ1-6,many,TRBD1,CASSEDRTYNSPLHF,TGTGCCAGCAGCGAGGACAGGACCTATAATTCACCCCTCCACTTT
TRBV5-1,TRBJ1-1,many,-,CASSLAPGGNTEAFF,TGCGCCAGCAGCTTGGCGCCAGGAGGGAACACTGAAGCTTTCTTT
TRBV27,TRBJ2-4,many,-,CASSLERGSVSNIQYF,TGTGCCAGCAGTTTAGAAAGGGGCAGCGTGAGCAACATTCAGTACTTC
TRBV20-1,TRBJ2-7,-,-,CSADTGSSYEQYF,TGCAGTGCTGATACTGGGAGCTCCTACGAGCAGTACTTC
TRBV6-2/TRBV6-3,TRBJ2-7,once,-,CASTMGPSYEQYF,TGTGCCAGCACTATGGGACCGAGCTACGAGCAGTACTTC
TRBV12-3/TRBV12-4,TRBJ2-5,many,-,CASSIRQAAAQYF,TGTGCCAGCAGTATTAGGCAGGCCGCGGCCCAGTACTTC
TRBV12-3/TRBV12-4,TRBJ2-7,-,TRBD1,CASSTGTGGFYEQYF,TGTGCCAGCAGCACCGGGACAGGGGGATTTTACGAGCAGTACTTC
TRBV6-2/TRBV6-3,TRBJ2-7,-,-,CASSPRGANSYEQYF,TGTGCCAGCAGCCCTAGGGGGGCGAACTCCTACGAGCAGTACTTC
TRBV6-1,TRBJ1-5,-,-,CASSEGNGLNQPQHF,TGTGCCAGCAGTGAAGGAAACGGCCTCAATCAGCCCCAGCATTTT